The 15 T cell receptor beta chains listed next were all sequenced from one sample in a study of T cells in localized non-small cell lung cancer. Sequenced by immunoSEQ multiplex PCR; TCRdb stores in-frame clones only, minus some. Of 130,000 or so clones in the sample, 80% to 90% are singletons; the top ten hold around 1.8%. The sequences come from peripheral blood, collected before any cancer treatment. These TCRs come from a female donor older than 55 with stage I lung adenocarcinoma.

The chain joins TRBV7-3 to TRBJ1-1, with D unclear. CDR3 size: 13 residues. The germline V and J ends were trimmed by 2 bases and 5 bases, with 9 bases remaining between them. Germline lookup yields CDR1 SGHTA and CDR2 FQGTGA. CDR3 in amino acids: CASSLRLETEAFF. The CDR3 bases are TGTGCCAGCAGCTTACGGTTGGAGACTGAAGCTTTCTTT.

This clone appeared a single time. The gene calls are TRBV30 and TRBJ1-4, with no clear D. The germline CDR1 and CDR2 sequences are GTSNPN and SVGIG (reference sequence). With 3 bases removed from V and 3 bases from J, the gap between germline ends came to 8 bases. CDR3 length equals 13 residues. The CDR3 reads CAWRGPANEKLFF. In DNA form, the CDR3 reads TGTGCCTGGAGGGGCCCGGCTAATGAAAAACTGTTTTTT.

This chain's CDR3 is CATTEGFQETQYF. The CDR3 DNA follows: TGTGCCACTACGGAAGGGTTCCAAGAGACCCAGTACTTC. The rearrangement uses TRBV28 and TRBJ2-5, with no clear D. The CDR3 totals 13 residues. Trimming took 10 bases from V and 1 from J, leaving 13 bases between them. CDR1 MDHEN and CDR2 SYDVKM come from the germline V gene.

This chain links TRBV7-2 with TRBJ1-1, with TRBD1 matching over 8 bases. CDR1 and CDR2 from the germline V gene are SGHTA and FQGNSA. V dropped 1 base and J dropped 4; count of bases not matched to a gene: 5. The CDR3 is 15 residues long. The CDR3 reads CASSLGAGGLTEAFF. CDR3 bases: TGTGCCAGCAGCTTAGGGGCAGGGGGCCTCACTGAAGCTTTCTTT.

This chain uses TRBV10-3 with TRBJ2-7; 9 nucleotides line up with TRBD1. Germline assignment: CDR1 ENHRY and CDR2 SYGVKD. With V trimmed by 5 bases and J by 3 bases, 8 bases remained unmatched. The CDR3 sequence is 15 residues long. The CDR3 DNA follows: TGTGCCATCAGTAGTCGACAGGGGGAGGACTACGAGCAGTACTTC. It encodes CAISSRQGEDYEQYF.

CDR3 in amino acids: CASSLDRDRGGKLFF. CDR3 coding DNA: TGTGCCAGCAGCCTCGACCGGGACAGGGGGGGAAAACTGTTTTTT. The chain couples TRBV5-4 to TRBJ1-4; 11 nucleotides line up with TRBD1. Looked up from germline, CDR1 is SGHNT and CDR2 is YYREEE (reference sequence). The junction had 9 bases not matched to a gene; V was cut back by 4 bases and J by 10 bases. The CDR3 consists of 15 residues.

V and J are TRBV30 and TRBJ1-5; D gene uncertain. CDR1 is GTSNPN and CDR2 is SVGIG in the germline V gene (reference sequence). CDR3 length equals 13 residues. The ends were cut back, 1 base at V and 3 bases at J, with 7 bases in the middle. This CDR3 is CAWSAGPNQPQHF. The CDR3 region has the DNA TGTGCCTGGAGTGCGGGCCCCAATCAGCCCCAGCATTTT. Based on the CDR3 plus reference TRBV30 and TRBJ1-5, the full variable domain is SQTIHQWPATLVQPVGSPLSLECTVEGTSNPNLYWYRQAAGRGLQLLFYSVGIGQISSEVPQNLSASRPQDRQFILSSKKLLLSDSGFYLCAWSAGPNQPQHFGDGTRLSIL.

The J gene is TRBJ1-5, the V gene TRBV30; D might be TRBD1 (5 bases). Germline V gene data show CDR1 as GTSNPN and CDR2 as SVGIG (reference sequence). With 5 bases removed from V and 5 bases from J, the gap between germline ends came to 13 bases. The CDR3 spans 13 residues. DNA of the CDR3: TGTGCCTGGGGGGACGGATTATATCAGCCCCAGCATTTT. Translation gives CAWGDGLYQPQHF.

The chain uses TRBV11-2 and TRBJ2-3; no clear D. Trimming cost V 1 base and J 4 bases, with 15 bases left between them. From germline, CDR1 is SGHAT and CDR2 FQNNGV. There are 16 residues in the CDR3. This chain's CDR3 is CASSLVAWVRADTQYF. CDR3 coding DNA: TGTGCCAGCAGCTTAGTGGCGTGGGTTAGGGCAGATACGCAGTATTTT.

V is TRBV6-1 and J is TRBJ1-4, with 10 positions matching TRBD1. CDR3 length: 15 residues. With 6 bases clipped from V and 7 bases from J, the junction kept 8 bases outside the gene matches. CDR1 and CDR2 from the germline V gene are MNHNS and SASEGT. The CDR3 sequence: CASRFTDRGSEKLFF. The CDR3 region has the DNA TGTGCCAGCAGATTCACGGACAGGGGGTCTGAAAAACTGTTTTTT.

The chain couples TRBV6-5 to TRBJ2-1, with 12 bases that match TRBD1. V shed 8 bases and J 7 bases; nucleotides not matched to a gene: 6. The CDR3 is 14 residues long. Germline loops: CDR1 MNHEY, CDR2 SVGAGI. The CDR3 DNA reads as TGTGCCAGCTCCGGGACAGGGGGCGTAAATGAGCAGTTCTTC. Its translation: CASSGTGGVNEQFF.

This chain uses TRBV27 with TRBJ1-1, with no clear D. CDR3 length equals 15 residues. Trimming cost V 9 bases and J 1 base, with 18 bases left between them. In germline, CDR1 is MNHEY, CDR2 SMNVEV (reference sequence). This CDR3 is CARVLGDGENTEAFF. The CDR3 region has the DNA TGTGCCAGGGTCCTGGGAGACGGAGAGAACACTGAAGCTTTCTTT.

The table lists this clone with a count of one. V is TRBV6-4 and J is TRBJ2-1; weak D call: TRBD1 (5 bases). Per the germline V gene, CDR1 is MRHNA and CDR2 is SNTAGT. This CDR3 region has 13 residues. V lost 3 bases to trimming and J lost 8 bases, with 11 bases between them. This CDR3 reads CASSEQRGDEQFF. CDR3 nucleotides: TGTGCCAGCAGTGAACAAAGGGGCGATGAGCAGTTCTTC.

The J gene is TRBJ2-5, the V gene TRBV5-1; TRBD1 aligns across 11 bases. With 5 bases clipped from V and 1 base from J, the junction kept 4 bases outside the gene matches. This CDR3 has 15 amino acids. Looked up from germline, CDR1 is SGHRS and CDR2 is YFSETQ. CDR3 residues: CASRGTGGIQETQYF. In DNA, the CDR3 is TGCGCCAGCAGGGGGACAGGGGGAATCCAAGAGACCCAGTACTTC.

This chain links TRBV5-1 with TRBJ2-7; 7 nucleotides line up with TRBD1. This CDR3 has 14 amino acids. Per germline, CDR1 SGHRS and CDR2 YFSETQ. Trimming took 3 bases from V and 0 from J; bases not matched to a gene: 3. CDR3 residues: CASSSTGSSYEQYF. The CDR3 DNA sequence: TGCGCCAGCAGCTCGACAGGGAGCTCCTACGAGCAGTACTTC. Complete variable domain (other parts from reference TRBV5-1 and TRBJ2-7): KAGVTQTPRYLIKTRGQQVTLSCSPISGHRSVSWYQQTPGQGLQFLFEYFSETQRNKGNFPGRFSGRQFSNSRSEMNVSTLELGDSALYLCASSSTGSSYEQYFGPGTRLTVT.